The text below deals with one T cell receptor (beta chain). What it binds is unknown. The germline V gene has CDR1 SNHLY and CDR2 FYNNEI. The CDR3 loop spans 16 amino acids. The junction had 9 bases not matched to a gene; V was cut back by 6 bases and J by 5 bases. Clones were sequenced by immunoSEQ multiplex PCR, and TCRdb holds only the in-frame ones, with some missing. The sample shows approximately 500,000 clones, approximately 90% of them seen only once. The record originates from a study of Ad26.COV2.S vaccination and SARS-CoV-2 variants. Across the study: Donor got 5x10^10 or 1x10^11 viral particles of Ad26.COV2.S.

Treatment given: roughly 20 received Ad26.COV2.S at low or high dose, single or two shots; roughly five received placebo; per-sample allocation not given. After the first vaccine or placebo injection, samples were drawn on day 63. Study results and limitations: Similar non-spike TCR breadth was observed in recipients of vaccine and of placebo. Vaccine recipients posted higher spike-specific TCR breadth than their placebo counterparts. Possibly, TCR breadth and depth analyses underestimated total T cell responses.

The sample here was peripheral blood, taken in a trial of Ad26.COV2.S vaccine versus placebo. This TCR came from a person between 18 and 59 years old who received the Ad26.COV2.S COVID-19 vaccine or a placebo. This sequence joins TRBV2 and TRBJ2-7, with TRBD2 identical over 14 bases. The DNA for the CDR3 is TGTGCCAGCAGCAGAACCGGGACTAGCGGGGGCGACGAGCAGTACTTC. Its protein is CASSRTGTSGGDEQYF. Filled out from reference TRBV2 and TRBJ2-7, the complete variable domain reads EPEVTQTPSHQVTQMGQEVILRCVPISNHLYFYWYRQILGQKVEFLVSFYNNEISEKSEIFDDQFSVERPDGSNFTLKIRSTKLEDSAMYFCASSRTGTSGGDEQYFGPGTRLTVT.